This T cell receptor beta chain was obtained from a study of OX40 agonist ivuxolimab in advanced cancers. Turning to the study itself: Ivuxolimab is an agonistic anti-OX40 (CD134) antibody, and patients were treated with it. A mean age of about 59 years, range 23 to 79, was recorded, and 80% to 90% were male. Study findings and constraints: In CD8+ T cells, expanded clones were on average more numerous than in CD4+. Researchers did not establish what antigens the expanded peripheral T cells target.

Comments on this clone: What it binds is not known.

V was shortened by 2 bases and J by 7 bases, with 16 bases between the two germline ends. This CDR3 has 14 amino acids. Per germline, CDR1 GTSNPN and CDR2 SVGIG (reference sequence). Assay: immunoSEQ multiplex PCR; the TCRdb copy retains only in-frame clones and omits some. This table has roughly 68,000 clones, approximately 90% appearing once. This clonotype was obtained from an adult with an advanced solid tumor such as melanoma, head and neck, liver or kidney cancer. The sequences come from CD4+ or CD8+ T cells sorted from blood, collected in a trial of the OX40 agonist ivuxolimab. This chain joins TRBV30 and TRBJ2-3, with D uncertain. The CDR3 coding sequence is TGTGCCTGGAGTCCCTCCTCCAATATGTATACGCAGTATTTT. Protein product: CAWSPSSNMYTQYF.